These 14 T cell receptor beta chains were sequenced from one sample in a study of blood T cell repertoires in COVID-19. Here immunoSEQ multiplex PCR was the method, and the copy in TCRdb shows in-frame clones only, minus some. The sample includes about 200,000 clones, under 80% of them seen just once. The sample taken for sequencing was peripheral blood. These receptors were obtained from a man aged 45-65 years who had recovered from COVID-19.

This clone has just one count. The CDR3 region is CASSSPGMGSYEQYF. DNA of the CDR3: TGTGCCAGCAGCTCTCCAGGGATGGGGTCCTACGAGCAGTACTTC. The rearrangement links TRBV11-2 to TRBJ2-7, with D possibly being TRBD1 (5 bases). This CDR3 contains 15 residues. The V gene lost 4 bases and the J gene lost 1 base, with 14 bases spanning the gap. CDR1 is SGHAT, CDR2 FQNNGV, per germline.

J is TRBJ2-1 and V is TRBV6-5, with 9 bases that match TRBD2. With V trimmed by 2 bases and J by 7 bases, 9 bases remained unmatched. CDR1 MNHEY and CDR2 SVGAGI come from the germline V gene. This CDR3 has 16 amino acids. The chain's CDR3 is CASSYVAGGRGNEQFF. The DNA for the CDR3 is TGTGCCAGCAGTTACGTCGCGGGAGGGCGGGGGAATGAGCAGTTCTTC.

The CDR3 is CASSNQGSSYEQYF. The CDR3 bases are TGTGCCAGTAGTAACCAGGGGTCCTCCTACGAGCAGTACTTC. The chain couples TRBV19 to TRBJ2-7; weak D call: TRBD1 (6 bases). The CDR3 is made up of 14 amino acids. The germline CDR1 and CDR2 sequences are LNHDA and SQIVND (reference sequence). Trimming left V 4 bases short and J 0 bases short, with 10 bases between.

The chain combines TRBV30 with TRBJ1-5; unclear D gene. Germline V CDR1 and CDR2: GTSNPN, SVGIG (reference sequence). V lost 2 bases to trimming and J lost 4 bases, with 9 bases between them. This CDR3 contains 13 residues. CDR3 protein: CAWSTTGNQPQHF. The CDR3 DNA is TGTGCCTGGAGTACCACCGGGAATCAGCCCCAGCATTTT.

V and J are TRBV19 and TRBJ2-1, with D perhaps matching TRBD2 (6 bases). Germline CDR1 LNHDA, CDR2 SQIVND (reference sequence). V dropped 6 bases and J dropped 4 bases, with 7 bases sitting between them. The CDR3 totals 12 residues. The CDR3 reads CASRGTYNEQFF. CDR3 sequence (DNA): TGTGCCAGTAGAGGGACTTACAATGAGCAGTTCTTC.

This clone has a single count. CDR3 protein: CATSASGGGDTQYF. CDR3 DNA: TGTGCCACCAGTGCGTCGGGGGGCGGTGATACGCAGTATTTT. The chain combines TRBV24-1 with TRBJ2-3, with a weak D call TRBD2 (7 bases). The ends were cut back, 5 bases at V and 6 bases at J, with 14 bases in the middle. Germline lookup yields CDR1 KGHDR and CDR2 SFDVKD. The CDR3 runs 14 residues.

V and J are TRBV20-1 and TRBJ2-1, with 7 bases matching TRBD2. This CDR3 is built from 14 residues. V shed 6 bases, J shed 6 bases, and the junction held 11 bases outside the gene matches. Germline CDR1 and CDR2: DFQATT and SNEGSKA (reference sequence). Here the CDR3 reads CSASRAGASNEQFF. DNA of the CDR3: TGCAGTGCAAGTCGCGCGGGAGCCTCCAATGAGCAGTTCTTC.

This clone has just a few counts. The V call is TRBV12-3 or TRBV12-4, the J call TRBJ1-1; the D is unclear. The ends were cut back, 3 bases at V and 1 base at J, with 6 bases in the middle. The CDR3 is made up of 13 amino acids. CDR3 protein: CASSFNGNTEAFF. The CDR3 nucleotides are TGTGCCAGCAGTTTCAACGGGAACACTGAAGCTTTCTTT.

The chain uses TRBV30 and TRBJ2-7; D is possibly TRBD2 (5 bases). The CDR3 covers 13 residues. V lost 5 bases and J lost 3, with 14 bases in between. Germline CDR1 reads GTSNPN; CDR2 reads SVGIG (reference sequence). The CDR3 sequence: CAWGPGGVYEQYF. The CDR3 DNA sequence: TGTGCCTGGGGACCCGGAGGCGTCTACGAGCAGTACTTC.

The CDR3: CASSPGTVFGYTF. The DNA of the CDR3 is TGTGCCAGCAGTCCTGGGACAGTTTTTGGCTACACCTTC. The chain joins TRBV12-3 or TRBV12-4 to TRBJ1-2; TRBD1 agrees at 7 bases. The junction had 7 bases not matched to a gene; V was cut back by 5 bases and J by 7 bases. This CDR3 has 13 amino acids.

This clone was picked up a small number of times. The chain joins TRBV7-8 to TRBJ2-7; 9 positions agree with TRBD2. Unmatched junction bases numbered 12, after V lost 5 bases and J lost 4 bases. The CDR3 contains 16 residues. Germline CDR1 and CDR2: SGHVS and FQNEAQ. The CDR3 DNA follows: TGTGCCAGCAGCATTCAGGGACTAGCAGGGTCGTACGAGCAGTACTTC. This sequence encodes CASSIQGLAGSYEQYF.

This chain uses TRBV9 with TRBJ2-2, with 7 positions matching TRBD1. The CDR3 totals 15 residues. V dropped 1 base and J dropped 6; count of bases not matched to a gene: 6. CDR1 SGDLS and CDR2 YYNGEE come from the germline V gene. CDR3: CASSVLQGLAGELFF. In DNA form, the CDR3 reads TGTGCCAGCAGCGTACTACAGGGGTTGGCCGGGGAGCTGTTTTTT.

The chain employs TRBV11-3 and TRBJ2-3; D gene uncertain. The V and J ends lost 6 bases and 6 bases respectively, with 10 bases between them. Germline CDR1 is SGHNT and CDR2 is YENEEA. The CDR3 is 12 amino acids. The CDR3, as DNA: TGTGCCAGCAGTCATAGATGGGATACGCAGTATTTT. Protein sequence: CASSHRWDTQYF. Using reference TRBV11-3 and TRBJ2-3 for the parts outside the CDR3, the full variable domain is EAGVVQSPRYKIIEKKQPVAFWCNPISGHNTLYWYLQNLGQGPELLIRYENEEAVDDSQLPKDRFSAERLKGVDSTLKIQPAELGDSAVYLCASSHRWDTQYFGPGTRLTVL.

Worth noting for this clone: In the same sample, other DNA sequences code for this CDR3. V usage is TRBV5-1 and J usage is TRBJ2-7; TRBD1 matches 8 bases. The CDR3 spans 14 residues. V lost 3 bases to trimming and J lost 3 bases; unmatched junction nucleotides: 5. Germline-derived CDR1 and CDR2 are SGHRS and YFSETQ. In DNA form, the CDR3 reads TGCGCCAGCAGCTCCACAGGGGGTGGCTACGAGCAGTACTTC. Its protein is CASSSTGGGYEQYF.